This entry lists 26 T cell receptor beta chains sequenced from one sample in a study of blood T cell repertoires in COVID-19. Profiled with immunoSEQ multiplex PCR; TCRdb holds only in-frame clones, not every one. The sample shows approximately 230,000 clones, more than 70% of them seen only once. Material for sequencing was peripheral blood. The receptor set was obtained from a man older than 75 with acute or convalescent COVID-19.

V usage is TRBV3-1 (or the pseudogene TRBV3-2) and J usage is TRBJ1-2; TRBD1 matches 7 bases. V was pared by 1 base and J by 7 bases, with 6 bases of the junction left unmatched. The length of the CDR3 is 14 residues. Germline V gene sequence: CDR1 LGHDT, CDR2 YNNKEL (reference sequence). CDR3 in amino acids: CASSQVNRGVGYTF. The DNA of the CDR3 is TGTGCCAGCAGCCAAGTTAACAGGGGAGTTGGCTACACCTTC.

This rearrangement joins TRBV11-2 to TRBJ1-3; D unresolved. With 8 bases removed from V and 3 bases from J, the gap between germline ends came to 11 bases. Germline CDR1 is SGHAT and CDR2 is FQNNGV. The CDR3 runs 13 residues. CDR3: CASLPTGGNTIYF. CDR3 DNA sequence: TGTGCCAGCCTACCCACGGGTGGAAACACCATATATTTT.

The chain employs TRBV3-1 (or the pseudogene TRBV3-2) and TRBJ2-7, with D tentatively TRBD1 (6 bases). The CDR3 sequence is 12 residues long. V lost 2 bases and J 6 bases, leaving 8 bases between the germline ends. CDR1 is LGHDT and CDR2 is YNNKEL in the germline V gene (reference sequence). CDR3 protein: CASSQTGPEQYF. CDR3 nucleotide sequence: TGTGCCAGCAGCCAAACAGGGCCCGAGCAGTACTTC.

This clone appeared once. The DNA of the CDR3 is TGTGCCAGCAGCTTAGCGCTGGCTCAGCCCCAGCATTTT. It translates to CASSLALAQPQHF. The chain links TRBV7-2 to TRBJ1-5; D ambiguous. Germline CDR1 SGHTA, CDR2 FQGNSA. The CDR3 is 13 amino acids. V was trimmed by 0 bases and J by 6 bases, leaving 6 bases between them.

A single count supports this clone. The J gene is TRBJ1-3, the V gene TRBV6-1; perhaps TRBD1 as D (5 bases). Per the germline V gene, CDR1 is MNHNS and CDR2 is SASEGT. This CDR3 has 16 amino acids. V lost 3 bases, J lost 2 bases, and 14 bases lay in between. The DNA of the CDR3 is TGTGCCAGCAGTGACCCTGCCGGGGGAACTGGAAACACCATATATTTT. This translates into CASSDPAGGTGNTIYF.

This clone came up once. This rearrangement joins TRBV5-1 to TRBJ1-2, with no clear D. Per the germline V gene, CDR1 is SGHRS and CDR2 is YFSETQ. The CDR3 is 15 residues long. Trimming removed 4 bases at V and 8 bases at J, with 21 bases between. This chain's CDR3 is CASSPAGEPAVGYTF. The CDR3 DNA is TGCGCCAGCAGCCCGGCCGGGGAACCGGCAGTGGGCTACACCTTC.

This clone has just a few counts. This chain connects TRBV24-1 to TRBJ2-7; 9 bases align to TRBD1. The V segment lost 3 bases and the J segment 4 bases; nucleotides outside the gene matches: 6. Germline V gene data show CDR1 as KGHDR and CDR2 as SFDVKD. The CDR3 runs to 15 residues. The CDR3 DNA sequence: TGTGCCACCAGTGATGGGGGACAGGGAGGTTACGAGCAGTACTTC. Protein: CATSDGGQGGYEQYF.

The V gene is TRBV11-3, the J gene TRBJ2-3; TRBD1 aligns across 7 bases. Germline V gene sequence: CDR1 SGHNT, CDR2 YENEEA. The CDR3 covers 13 residues. With 8 bases clipped from V and 0 bases from J, the junction kept 2 bases outside the gene matches. The CDR3 sequence: CASSTGSTDTQYF. The CDR3 DNA sequence: TGTGCCAGCTCGACAGGGAGCACAGATACGCAGTATTTT.

This chain connects TRBV3-1 (or the pseudogene TRBV3-2) to TRBJ2-7; D perhaps matches TRBD1 (6 bases). Between the trimmed V and J ends, which lost 0 bases and 2 bases, there was a span of 14 bases. Germline V gene lookup returns CDR1 LGHDT and CDR2 YNNKEL (reference sequence). The CDR3 runs to 16 residues. CDR3 protein: CASSQDLGHRPYEQYF. The CDR3 bases are TGTGCCAGCAGCCAAGACTTGGGACATAGACCCTACGAGCAGTACTTC.

As concerns this clone: Other DNA sequences in this sample translate to the same CDR3. The chain couples TRBV3-1 (or the pseudogene TRBV3-2) to TRBJ1-2; 10 positions agree with TRBD1. The CDR3 is 13 residues long. The germline V gene encodes CDR1 LGHDT and CDR2 YNNKEL (reference sequence). V lost 3 bases to trimming and J lost 5 bases; unmatched junction nucleotides: 0. The CDR3 is CASSQDRGYGYTF. Here the CDR3 DNA reads TGTGCCAGCAGCCAGGACAGGGGGTATGGCTACACCTTC.

V usage is TRBV9 and J usage is TRBJ1-6, with a tentative D call TRBD1 (5 bases). The V end was cut by 0 bases, the J end by 6 bases, with 13 bases between. This CDR3 is built from 16 residues. Germline CDR1 SGDLS, CDR2 YYNGEE. CDR3 residues: CASSVGRAEINSPLHF. The DNA of the CDR3 is TGTGCCAGCAGCGTAGGCAGGGCGGAAATTAATTCACCCCTCCACTTT. Looking up the rest from reference TRBV9 and TRBJ1-6 gives the full variable domain: DSGVTQTPKHLITATGQRVTLRCSPRSGDLSVYWYQQSLDQGLQFLIQYYNGEERAKGNILERFSAQQFPDLHSELNLSSLELGDSALYFCASSVGRAEINSPLHFGNGTRLTVT.

The chain recombines TRBV7-9 with TRBJ1-4; D is uncertain. V was trimmed by 4 bases and J by 7 bases, leaving 13 bases between them. Germline assignment: CDR1 SEHNR and CDR2 FQNEAQ (reference sequence). This CDR3 comprises 14 residues. CDR3 residues: CASSSSGSLEKLFF. CDR3 in DNA: TGTGCCAGCAGCTCCAGCGGGAGCCTTGAAAAACTGTTTTTT.

V and J are TRBV28 and TRBJ1-5; TRBD1 agrees at 7 bases. CDR3 length equals 15 residues. V was pared by 5 bases and J by 4 bases, with 8 bases of the junction left unmatched. Germline lookup yields CDR1 MDHEN and CDR2 SYDVKM. The CDR3 DNA reads as TGTGCCAGCAGTACGGGACAGTTACTTAATCAGCCCCAGCATTTT. Encoded protein: CASSTGQLLNQPQHF.

CDR3 DNA sequence: TGTGCCAGCAGTCCCAGGACAGGGTTTCACTACGAGCAGTACTTC. Amino acid sequence: CASSPRTGFHYEQYF. This chain joins TRBV27 and TRBJ2-7, with TRBD1 matching 8 bases. With 5 bases clipped from V and 3 bases from J, the junction kept 9 bases outside the gene matches. CDR3 length: 15 amino acids. Germline CDR1 reads MNHEY; CDR2 reads SMNVEV (reference sequence).

Only one count was recorded for this clone. The V and J genes are TRBV2 and TRBJ2-5; D is perhaps TRBD1 (5 bases). Germline V gene lookup returns CDR1 SNHLY and CDR2 FYNNEI. Between the trimmed V and J ends, which lost 6 bases and 2 bases, there was a span of 16 bases. The length of the CDR3 is 15 residues. Written as DNA, the CDR3 is TGTGCCAGCAGCCTTCGGACAACACTGCAAGAGACCCAGTACTTC. Translating gives CASSLRTTLQETQYF. The full variable domain, with the rest looked up from reference TRBV2 and TRBJ2-5, is EPEVTQTPSHQVTQMGQEVILRCVPISNHLYFYWYRQILGQKVEFLVSFYNNEISEKSEIFDDQFSVERPDGSNFTLKIRSTKLEDSAMYFCASSLRTTLQETQYFGPGTRLLVL.

The chain recombines TRBV7-9 with TRBJ2-7, with a tentative D call TRBD1 (6 bases). Per the germline V gene, CDR1 is SEHNR and CDR2 is FQNEAQ (reference sequence). With 0 bases removed from V and 0 bases from J, the gap between germline ends came to 18 bases. This CDR3 comprises 18 residues. CDR3 DNA: TGTGCCAGCAGCTTAGCAGGTAGCGACAGGATATTCTCCTACGAGCAGTACTTC. Encoded protein: CASSLAGSDRIFSYEQYF.

The chain links TRBV11-2 to TRBJ1-1, with D tentatively TRBD1 (6 bases). CDR3 length equals 14 residues. Germline V gene sequence: CDR1 SGHAT, CDR2 FQNNGV. Trimming shortened V by 5 bases and J by 1 base, and 11 bases separated the two germline ends. The CDR3 DNA is TGTGCCAGCAGCCGCGCACAGGGGAACACTGAAGCTTTCTTT. Protein: CASSRAQGNTEAFF. The whole variable domain, filled in from reference TRBV11-2 and TRBJ1-1, reads EAGVAQSPRYKIIEKRQSVAFWCNPISGHATLYWYQQILGQGPKLLIQFQNNGVVDDSQLPKDRFSAERLKGVDSTLKIQPAKLEDSAVYLCASSRAQGNTEAFFGQGTRLTVV.

The chain is built from TRBV5-8 and TRBJ2-5; TRBD2 aligns across 8 bases. Trimming took 2 bases from V and 5 from J; bases not matched to a gene: 8. CDR1 and CDR2 from the germline V gene are SGHTS and YDEGEE. This CDR3 contains 15 residues. The CDR3 DNA reads TGTGCCAGCAGCTTTCAAGCGGGGGCTGGGGAGACCCAGTACTTC. Protein sequence: CASSFQAGAGETQYF.

The chain links TRBV18 to TRBJ2-2; weak D call: TRBD2 (5 bases). Germline loops: CDR1 KGHSH, CDR2 LQKENI. V dropped 5 bases and J dropped 7 bases, with 11 bases sitting between them. The CDR3 covers 13 residues. The CDR3 coding sequence is TGTGCCAGCTCAACGAGAGGGTTCGGGGAGCTGTTTTTT. Protein sequence: CASSTRGFGELFF. Using reference TRBV18 and TRBJ2-2 for the parts outside the CDR3, the full variable domain is NAGVMQNPRHLVRRRGQEARLRCSPMKGHSHVYWYRQLPEEGLKFMVYLQKENIIDESGMPKERFSAEFPKEGPSILRIQQVVRGDSAAYFCASSTRGFGELFFGEGSRLTVL.

The genes are TRBV5-4 and TRBJ2-5; TRBD1 might be the D (6 bases). The V end lost 3 bases, the J end lost 2 bases, and 11 bases lay between the germline ends. Germline V lookup: CDR1 SGHNT, CDR2 YYREEE (reference sequence). The CDR3 totals 14 residues. CDR3 nucleotide sequence: TGTGCCAGCAGCTCGGACAGCCGACAAGAGACCCAGTACTTC. Translation: CASSSDSRQETQYF.

The CDR3 DNA sequence: TGCGCCAGCAGCTCGAAACCCGGGACAGGGGAAGAGACCCAGTACTTC. As protein: CASSSKPGTGEETQYF. The gene calls are TRBV5-1 and TRBJ2-5; 10 bases are shared with TRBD1. Germline V gene data show CDR1 as SGHRS and CDR2 as YFSETQ. V shed 3 bases and J 3 bases; nucleotides not matched to a gene: 8. The CDR3 covers 16 residues.

The chain recombines TRBV2 with TRBJ2-5; weak D call: TRBD2 (5 bases). Germline V gene data show CDR1 as SNHLY and CDR2 as FYNNEI. This CDR3 is 11 amino acids long. V was pared by 10 bases and J by 7 bases, with 13 bases between. The CDR3 loop is CATEMGVTQYF. CDR3 DNA: TGTGCCACCGAAATGGGAGTGACCCAGTACTTC.

This clone was detected a few times. The chain links TRBV9 to TRBJ1-2; no definite D call. The CDR3 contains 13 residues. Germline lookup yields CDR1 SGDLS and CDR2 YYNGEE. Trimming shortened V by 0 bases and J by 7 bases, and 10 bases separated the two germline ends. The CDR3 reads CASSVGGSVGYTF. The CDR3 region has the DNA TGTGCCAGCAGCGTAGGAGGTTCCGTTGGCTACACCTTC.

This clone has only one observation. The chain employs TRBV6-5 and TRBJ1-4; TRBD1 might be the D (5 bases). CDR1 MNHEY and CDR2 SVGAGI come from the germline V gene. The CDR3 runs to 14 residues. Trimming removed 6 bases from V and 1 base from J, with 9 bases in between. CDR3 sequence reads: CASRDTQTNEKLFF. The CDR3 coding sequence is TGTGCCAGCAGGGACACCCAAACTAATGAAAAACTGTTTTTT.

CDR3 in DNA: TGTGCCAGCCGGAACGGAGGGCAGTACGAGCAGTACTTC. Amino acids: CASRNGGQYEQYF. The chain joins TRBV3-1 (or the pseudogene TRBV3-2) to TRBJ2-7, with D perhaps matching TRBD2 (6 bases). Germline V CDR1 and CDR2: LGHDT, YNNKEL (reference sequence). Trimming pared 8 bases from V and 4 bases from J, leaving 15 bases between. The CDR3 sequence is 13 residues long.

V is TRBV3-1 (or the pseudogene TRBV3-2) and J is TRBJ1-3; D is unclear. Trimming removed 3 bases from V and 4 bases from J, with 10 bases in between. CDR3 length equals 14 residues. CDR1 LGHDT and CDR2 YNNKEL come from the germline V gene (reference sequence). DNA of the CDR3: TGTGCCAGCAGCCAGAGAGAACCCGGAAACACCATATATTTT. This sequence encodes CASSQREPGNTIYF.